The clone carrying this T cell receptor (beta chain) was observed a few times. Its antigen is currently unknown. The data were taken from a study of tumor-infiltrating lymphocytes in primary liver carcinoma. Study summary: Among the tumors, stages were T1-T3 N0M0 and sizes roughly 4.2 to 11 cm. General study findings and limits: Bulk unsorted samples prevented comparison of CD4+ and CD8+ repertoires. The study found a significantly higher top-250-clone fraction in tumors than in blood (p = 0.039).

The authors took blood RNA from unsorted whole blood and also extracted germline DNA. With V trimmed by 7 bases and J by 8 bases, 6 bases remained unmatched. This CDR3 region has 14 residues. Reverse transcription of roughly 0.45 ug total RNA with a constant-region primer produced TCR beta cDNA. Investigators got TCR beta libraries out of three nested multiplex PCR rounds, done with slightly modified ARM-PCR. TRBV1-TRBV30 forward and Cbeta reverse primers drove the first two roughly 10-cycle rounds. MiXCR, applied by TCRdb to the multiplex PCR reads, yields one record per CDR3 protein. The sample consists of 310,000 or so distinct CDR3 sequences, roughly three fifths of them appearing once.

The chain uses TRBV12-3 or TRBV12-4 and TRBJ2-1; 12 bases are shared with TRBD2. This TCR derives from a woman in her thirties with primary liver carcinoma and hepatitis B virus infection. The sequencing input was peripheral blood. The CDR3 DNA reads TGTGCCAGCAATCTAGCGGGAGGGTGGGATGAGCAGTTCTTC. Its translation is CASNLAGGWDEQFF.